The T cell receptor (beta chain) under discussion was sequenced for a study of blood T cell repertoires in COVID-19. J lost 4 bases, V lost 5 bases, and 13 bases had no gene match. CDR1 MNHEY and CDR2 SMNVEV come from the germline V gene (reference sequence). This CDR3 is 16 amino acids long. The method was immunoSEQ multiplex PCR; TCRdb's version includes in-frame clones alone and lacks a portion of them. The data show 55,000 to 80,000 clones, with 74% seen just once and over 25% held by the top ten. The gene calls are TRBV27 and TRBJ1-1; TRBD1 matches 7 bases. The clonotype originates from a woman over 75 with acute or convalescent COVID-19. Material: peripheral blood. The CDR3: CASSPRTGNRGTEAFF. CDR3 bases: TGTGCCAGCAGTCCGAGGACAGGTAATAGGGGCACTGAAGCTTTCTTT.